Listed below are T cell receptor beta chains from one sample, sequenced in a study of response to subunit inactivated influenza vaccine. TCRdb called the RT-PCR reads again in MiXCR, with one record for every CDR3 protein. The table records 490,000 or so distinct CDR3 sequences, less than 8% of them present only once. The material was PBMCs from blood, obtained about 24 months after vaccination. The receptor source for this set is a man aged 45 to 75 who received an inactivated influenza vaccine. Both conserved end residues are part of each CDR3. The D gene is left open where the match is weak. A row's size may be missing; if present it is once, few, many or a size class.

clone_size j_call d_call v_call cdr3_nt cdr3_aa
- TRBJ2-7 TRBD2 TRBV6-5 TGTGCCAGCAGTAACCTGGGACTAGCGGGCGCCTACGAGCAGTACTTC CASSNLGLAGAYEQYF
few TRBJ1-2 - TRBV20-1 TGCAGTGCTAGAGATCTGGTCAGCTATGGCTACACCTTC CSARDLVSYGYTF
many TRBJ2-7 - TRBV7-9 TGTGCCAGCAGCTTCGAGACTACGGGGGAGCAGTACTTC CASSFETTGEQYF
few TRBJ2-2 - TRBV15 TGTGCCACCAGCACCCAGTCTGCGGGCGGGGAGCTGTTTTTT CATSTQSAGGELFF
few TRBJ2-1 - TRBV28 TGTGCCAGCAGTTTATGGAGATTGGAGGATTTTACTAAGAGCTCCTACAATGAGCAGTTCTTC CASSLWRLEDFTKSSYNEQFF
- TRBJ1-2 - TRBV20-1 TGCAGTGCTTGGGGGGTTAACTATGGCTACACCTTC CSAWGVNYGYTF
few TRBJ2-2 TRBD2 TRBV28 TGTGCCAGCAGTCCCTACTTTCCGACTAGCGTGAACACCGGGGAGCTGTTTTTT CASSPYFPTSVNTGELFF
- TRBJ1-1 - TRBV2 TGTGCCAGCAGCCGGGACGGCATGAACACTGAAGCTTTCTTT CASSRDGMNTEAFF
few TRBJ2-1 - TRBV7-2 TGTGCCAGCAGGGCTCCGGGACCACTCAATGAGCAGTTCTTC CASRAPGPLNEQFF
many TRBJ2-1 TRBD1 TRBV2 TGTGCCAGCACTAAGGGGGCGCCCGCTTACAATGAGCAGTTCTTC CASTKGAPAYNEQFF
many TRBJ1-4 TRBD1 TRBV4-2 TGTGCCAGCAGCAGCAGGGGGTTGGGTGAAAAACTGTTTTTT CASSSRGLGEKLFF
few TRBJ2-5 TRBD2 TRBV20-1 TGCAGTGCCCCGGGACTAGCGAAACAGACCCAGTACTTC CSAPGLAKQTQYF
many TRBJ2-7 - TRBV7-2 TGTGCCAGCAGCTTAGCCAGGGGGGGGTACGAGCAGTACTTC CASSLARGGYEQYF